The 17 T cell receptor beta chains listed next were all sequenced from one sample in a study of a mutant IDH1 vaccine in newly diagnosed glioma. Only in-frame clones appear in the TCRdb table, and some are missing; sequencing was by immunoSEQ multiplex PCR. Altogether about 61,000 clones are present, roughly 80% being singletons, with the ten largest covering around 6.5%. The antigens these receptors bind are not known. Time point of the sample: week 11, during vaccination. Mutant IDH1 20-mer peptide, at 300 ug, made up each vaccine dose, with topical imiquimod. The specimen comprised PBMCs, sampled from a glioma patient whose treatment included an IDH1 peptide vaccine. The receptors stem from a man between 50 and 59 years old with glioma.

Remarks on this clone: The germline gene is not matched at one end of the junction; a read error may be the cause. The chain employs TRBV30 and TRBJ1-2; D perhaps matches TRBD1 (5 bases). Per germline, CDR1 GTSNPN and CDR2 SVGIG (reference sequence). The CDR3 has 11 residues. For the CDR3, the DNA is TGTGCCTGGTCGGAAGCGGGACGCCCCTTTTTC. Translation gives CAWSEAGRPFF.

This chain links TRBV2 with TRBJ2-7, with 11 bases identical to TRBD2. The CDR3 is 15 residues long. V lost 7 bases and J lost 2; bases outside the gene matches: 7. Germline assignment: CDR1 SNHLY and CDR2 FYNNEI. The DNA of the CDR3 is TGTGCCAGCAACCTAGCGGGGGGTGGACCCTACGAGCAGTACTTC. Protein sequence: CASNLAGGGPYEQYF. Full variable domain (rest looked up from reference TRBV2 and TRBJ2-7): EPEVTQTPSHQVTQMGQEVILRCVPISNHLYFYWYRQILGQKVEFLVSFYNNEISEKSEIFDDQFSVERPDGSNFTLKIRSTKLEDSAMYFCASNLAGGGPYEQYFGPGTRLTVT.

This chain links TRBV19 with TRBJ2-2, with 13 bases identical to TRBD2. Germline lookup yields CDR1 LNHDA and CDR2 SQIVND (reference sequence). Germline trimming cut 8 bases from V and 1 base from J; bases unmatched to any gene: 10. CDR3 length: 18 residues. The CDR3 region is CASCTSGRARGNTGELFF. CDR3 DNA sequence: TGTGCCAGTTGCACTAGCGGGAGGGCCCGGGGGAACACCGGGGAGCTGTTTTTT.

The J gene is TRBJ2-2, the V gene TRBV11-2; TRBD2 might be the D (7 bases). Germline V CDR1 and CDR2: SGHAT, FQNNGV. Between the trimmed V and J ends, which lost 1 base and 7 bases, there was a span of 19 bases. CDR3 length: 17 amino acids. The DNA of the CDR3 is TGTGCCAGCAGCTTAGCTCGGTGGGGGGGCTATTACGGGGAGCTGTTTTTT. As protein: CASSLARWGGYYGELFF.

The chain recombines TRBV28 with TRBJ1-5; weak D call: TRBD1 (5 bases). CDR3 length: 13 residues. Trimming stripped 10 bases from V and 7 bases from J, with 17 bases between. CDR1 and CDR2 from the germline V gene are MDHEN and SYDVKM. The CDR3 here is CATSGDRGQPQHF. The CDR3 nucleotides read TGTGCCACCTCCGGGGACCGGGGACAGCCCCAGCATTTT. The full variable domain, in which reference TRBV28 and TRBJ1-5 provide the parts outside the CDR3, is DVKVTQSSRYLVKRTGEKVFLECVQDMDHENMFWYRQDPGLGLRLIYFSYDVKMKEKGDIPEGYSVSREKKERFSLILESASTNQTSMYLCATSGDRGQPQHFGDGTRLSIL.

The rearrangement uses TRBV7-9 and TRBJ2-3; TRBD1 agrees at 8 bases. Germline CDR1 is SEHNR and CDR2 is FQNEAQ (reference sequence). The J segment lost 5 bases and the V segment lost 5 bases, leaving 3 bases of the junction unmatched. The CDR3 has 13 residues. CDR3 DNA: TGTGCCAGCAGCATAACAGGGGGAGATACGCAGTATTTT. As protein: CASSITGGDTQYF.

In its sample, this clone was seen once. This sequence joins TRBV29-1 and TRBJ1-3; TRBD1 matches at 7 bases. J was trimmed by 2 bases and V by 5 bases; bases with no gene match: 3. CDR1 SQVTM and CDR2 ANQGSEA come from the germline V gene. This CDR3 has 13 amino acids. CDR3 sequence (DNA): TGCAGCGTTACGACAGGGACTGGAAACACCATATATTTT. This translates into CSVTTGTGNTIYF.

The J gene is TRBJ2-6, the V gene TRBV6-5; no clear D. This CDR3 is 15 amino acids long. V was trimmed by 2 bases and J by 0 bases, leaving 5 bases between them. From germline, CDR1 is MNHEY and CDR2 SVGAGI. CDR3 sequence (DNA): TGTGCCAGCAGTTACGACACCTCTGGGGCCAACGTCCTGACTTTC. Its protein product is CASSYDTSGANVLTF.

J is TRBJ2-7 and V is TRBV4-1; D is unresolved. The CDR3 length is 13 residues. The germline V gene has CDR1 MGHRA and CDR2 YSYEKL. Deletions cut 1 base from V and 1 base from J, with 5 bases between. The chain's CDR3 is CASSQGRSYEQYF. CDR3 bases: TGCGCCAGCAGCCAAGGCAGGTCCTACGAGCAGTACTTC.

This chain links TRBV6-5 with TRBJ1-6; TRBD1 might be the D (5 bases). Trimming left V 0 bases short and J 10 bases short, with 16 bases between. Germline loops: CDR1 MNHEY, CDR2 SVGAGI. This CDR3 region has 16 residues. The CDR3 bases are TGTGCCAGCAGTTACTCGAGCGACAGCTCAGGCTCACCCCTCCACTTT. Residues: CASSYSSDSSGSPLHF.

This clone was picked up a small number of times. This sequence joins TRBV5-1 and TRBJ2-2; D ambiguous. Trimming pared 4 bases from V and 1 base from J, leaving 11 bases between. There are 15 residues in the CDR3. Germline CDR1 reads SGHRS; CDR2 reads YFSETQ. The DNA of the CDR3 is TGCGCCAGCAGCGTAAAGACGGGGAACACCGGGGAGCTGTTTTTT. This translates into CASSVKTGNTGELFF.

Here the CDR3 reads CASSTVTGSDTDTQYF. CDR3 coding DNA: TGCGCCAGCAGCACCGTGACAGGTTCTGACACAGATACGCAGTATTTT. V gene TRBV5-1 combines with J gene TRBJ2-3; D might be TRBD1 (6 bases). CDR1 SGHRS and CDR2 YFSETQ come from the germline V gene. The V and J ends lost 4 bases and 2 bases respectively, with 17 bases between them. This CDR3 has 16 amino acids.

The chain carries TRBV30 and TRBJ2-3; perhaps TRBD2 as D (5 bases). CDR3 length: 17 residues. The germline gives CDR1 GTSNPN, CDR2 SVGIG (reference sequence). V gave up 0 bases and J gave up 2 bases, with 18 bases separating them. The CDR3 reads CAWSVGNGVSPTDTQYF. CDR3 nucleotides: TGTGCCTGGAGTGTTGGGAACGGGGTATCTCCCACAGATACGCAGTATTTT.

This clone has just one count. This chain connects TRBV5-1 to TRBJ2-7, with a possible D match to TRBD2 (6 bases). Germline assignment: CDR1 SGHRS and CDR2 YFSETQ. The V end lost 8 bases, the J end lost 1 base, and 19 bases lay between the germline ends. The CDR3 spans 15 residues. CDR3 nucleotide sequence: TGCGCCAGATCAGAGACGGGGGAAAGGTCCTACGAGCAGTACTTC. Translating it yields CARSETGERSYEQYF.

The chain couples TRBV27 to TRBJ1-6; 9 nucleotides align to TRBD1. V gave up 6 bases and J gave up 7 bases; unmatched junction bases: 4. The CDR3 has 14 residues. Germline-derived CDR1 and CDR2 are MNHEY and SMNVEV (reference sequence). The CDR3 sequence is CASRGQGWNSPLHF. CDR3 DNA sequence: TGTGCCAGCAGAGGACAGGGGTGGAATTCACCCCTCCACTTT.

This chain joins TRBV5-4 and TRBJ2-7, with 8 bases that match TRBD2. V shed 5 bases, J shed 5 bases, and the junction held 3 bases outside the gene matches. CDR1 and CDR2 from the germline V gene are SGHNT and YYREEE (reference sequence). The CDR3 extends over 12 amino acids. The CDR3 here is CASRYGGDEQYF. The CDR3 DNA is TGTGCCAGCAGGTACGGGGGGGACGAGCAGTACTTC.

The V gene is TRBV5-1, the J gene TRBJ1-2, with a possible D match to TRBD1 (5 bases). The CDR3 length is 13 residues. V was pared by 3 bases and J by 8 bases, with 14 bases between. Germline-derived CDR1 and CDR2 are SGHRS and YFSETQ. The CDR3 sequence: CASSSGGGDGYTF. CDR3 nucleotide sequence: TGCGCCAGCAGCTCGGGGGGGGGTGACGGCTACACCTTC.